This T cell receptor (beta chain) was sequenced during a study of CD8 T cells in ankylosing spondylitis. For TCR beta, libraries came from quantitative 5'-RACE with molecular barcodes. MiXCR, run by TCRdb on the 5' RACE reads, gives a single entry per CDR3 protein. The sample comprises some 220,000 distinct CDR3 sequences, 6% to 8% of which are singletons, and 13% to 15% rests with the top ten. This clonotype was counted at least ten times. Its specificity is unknown. V lost 5 bases, J lost 0 bases, and 15 bases stayed unmatched. Germline CDR1 MDHEN, CDR2 SYDVKM. CDR3 length equals 19 residues. Whole-study findings and limits: Seemingly characteristic of ankylosing spondylitis blood was a TCR beta motif consisting of about 8 highly homologous variants.

The clonotype comes from a male donor with ankylosing spondylitis. Input material: blood, either unsorted or a sorted T cell fraction (not recorded which). This chain links TRBV28 with TRBJ2-2, with 7 bases lining up with TRBD2. The CDR3 loop reads CASSPSGAGLLANTGELFF. In DNA form, the CDR3 reads TGTGCCAGCAGTCCTAGTGGGGCGGGACTACTCGCGAACACCGGGGAGCTGTTTTTT.